The clone carrying this T cell receptor (beta chain) showed up just once. Then a second PCR, running about 6 to 11 cycles, was carried out with a sample-barcoded 5' primer and a J-beta primer mix. TCRdb processed the 5' RACE reads anew with MiXCR; each CDR3 protein has one entry. The sample carries approximately 960,000 distinct CDR3 sequences, approximately 32% recorded once. This specimen comes from a study of blood T cells in healthy people across ages. Between the trimmed V and J ends, which lost 11 bases and 10 bases, there was a span of 29 bases. The CDR3 is 15 amino acids. This sample also belongs to another study, concerning T cells of mothers and their children. From that report: The donor cohort consisted of a few healthy Caucasian mothers and their six children. Maternal samples each gave over 9 million TCR beta CDR3 reads, and child samples approximately 2.8 million each. Whether related or unrelated, pairs show similar shaping of TCR recombination output by thymic selection.

The V gene is TRBV12-3 or TRBV12-4, the J gene TRBJ2-5, with a weak D call TRBD1 (6 bases). The sample consisted of blood. The clonotype comes from a woman aged 40-49 years in good health. The CDR3 loop is CASSGGAGVSVDQYF. The DNA of the CDR3 is TGTGCCTCTTCCGGTGGGGCAGGGGTCTCGGTAGACCAGTACTTC.